This TCR beta chain appears in the sequencing data of a study of T cell responses to AZD1222 COVID-19 vaccine. Germline values: CDR1 DFQATT, CDR2 SNEGSKA (reference sequence). This CDR3 comprises 15 residues. The V gene end was trimmed by 3 bases and the J gene end by 5 bases; junction bases not matched to a gene: 9. Produced via immunoSEQ multiplex PCR; TCRdb's table is partial and in-frame only. In the table there are tens of thousands of clones, approximately 80% of which are singletons. This receptor was identified in an adult who received the MenACWY meningococcal vaccine as a control. V usage is TRBV20-1 and J usage is TRBJ2-3; 9 positions match TRBD2. The input for sequencing was peripheral blood, taken 28 days after the second dose of the MenACWY control vaccine. CDR3: CSASPRGREGDTQYF. CDR3 nucleotides: TGCAGTGCTAGTCCAAGGGGGCGGGAGGGAGATACGCAGTATTTT.